The T cell receptor beta chain under discussion was sequenced for a study of blood T cells in healthy people across ages (dated by TCRdb to the mid-2010s). Notes on the research overall: Template switching captured roughly one uniquely barcoded TCR beta cDNA molecule per two T cells in model experiments. To track age-related changes in TCR beta repertoire diversity, the study relied on deep sequencing normalized with unique cDNA molecular identifiers. The donors were divided into four age groups: young (average around 16 years), middle-aged (about 41), aged (about 61) and long-lived (82). The study analyzed two additional independent replicas of 1 million unique cDNA reads from the same blood draw for two donors, one aged 18 to 30 and one aged 80 or older. Paper-wide results and their limitations: Observed TCR beta diversity per million T cells fell roughly linearly with age, and a significant reduction was already apparent by age roughly 40. Estimates of total diversity based on one million sequenced T cells were regarded as lower bounds and as underestimates. Observed TCR beta diversity correlated strongly with the percentage of naive T cells measured by flow cytometry. The CMV infection status of donors was not known, potentially confounding age-related changes in expanded clonotypes. Since profiling was done on bulk unsorted PBMCs, naive and antigen-experienced compartments could not be conclusively compared. The long-lived group showed more naive CD4+ T cells, fewer expanded clones and increased TCR diversity than the aged group, suggesting age selection.

As regards this clonotype: Its antigen target is currently unknown. There are no base qualities to consult, and no much larger clone falls within one base.

Systemically healthy Caucasian individuals from Russia, 39 in total and aged about 6 to 100 years, were included as donors. Each donor gave roughly 9 milliliters of peripheral blood, drawn into EDTA-treated Vacutainer tubes. Ficoll-Paque density-gradient centrifugation was used to isolate PBMCs, with at least 7 million per sample. Trizol reagent was used to extract total RNA from the PBMCs, yielding at least 5.5 micrograms per sample. For every donor, an aliquot of PBMCs went through flow cytometry to measure the percentages of naive CD45RAhigh/CD27high T cells. Inclusive of the bounding cysteine and phenylalanine, the CDR3 is 17 residues long. The kept DNA is CDR3 alone, 51 bases in frame from the first base. For CDR1 and CDR2, the germline V gene lists SGDLS and YYNGEE. The library was made by 5' RACE. The sample was run on an Illumina HiSeq 2500. A second PCR of roughly 7 to 12 cycles was performed with a sample-barcoded 5' primer and a J-beta primer mix. A unique molecular identifier was introduced onto each TCR beta cDNA molecule by a template-switch 5' adaptor carrying 12 random nucleotides. Each sample yielded at least 3 million CDR3-containing paired-end reads. The Mint cDNA synthesis kit, primed by a TRBC-specific oligonucleotide, was used to synthesize first-strand cDNA from all RNA. After uracil-DNA glycosylase treatment, a first 18-cycle PCR used universal primers M1SS and BC2_uni_R on all cDNA. In the source study's methods: For normalization, 1 million high-quality reads, each with a distinct molecular identifier, were randomly selected from each sample. Instead of being binned into consensus sequences, reads that shared molecular identifiers were thrown out. MiTCR, run with a Q25 quality threshold and the strictest error-elimination algorithm, handled CDR3 identification, clonotype clustering and error correction. A nonparametric unseen species model with Euler transformation was used to estimate lower-bound total TCR beta diversity. Starting from the raw public reads, TCRdb applied fastp trimming at Q25, assembled clones with MiXCR and retained in-frame beta chains. Records with the same CDR3 protein are collapsed into one entry carrying the most frequent genes and DNA. In this record, the V and J calls reflect TCRdb's handling and not the investigators' own analysis. Across this sample there are around 820,000 distinct CDR3 sequences, with 20% to 25% seen only once. Under 4% of the sample lies in the top ten.

The same sample was also used in a study of T cells of mothers and their children. The other study reports the following: The donors were nine systemically healthy Caucasian individuals, made up of three mothers and their six children. cDNA synthesis used all of the extracted RNA, with around 1.6 ug of RNA in each 15 ul reaction. In the second PCR, the M1S primer added sample barcodes and 2-4 random nucleotides. Over 9 million TCR beta CDR3 reads came from each mother, compared with approximately 2.8 million reads from each child. In both related and unrelated pairs, thymic selection shapes the output of TCR recombination in a similar way, with inherited differences having only a minor effect. Normalized repertoire overlap was always slightly but never significantly higher in related than unrelated mother-child pairs. With a sensitivity of 90 to 100 clones per million clonotypes, no persistent microchimeric T cell clones were detected. Deep NGS was used in the study to compare the TCR beta repertoires of mothers and children and to look for features that separate related mother-child pairs from unrelated individuals. The mean age was roughly 40 +/- 4 years for the mothers and approximately 11 +/- 4 years for the children. After adapters were ligated using NEBNext reagents, the libraries underwent 100+100 nt paired-end sequencing on an Illumina HiSeq 2000. To avoid cross-contamination, the mother libraries and the child libraries were prepared a month apart and sequenced in separate runs. Between roughly 500,000 and 2,300,000 distinct TCR beta clonotypes were identified per donor. Naive TCR beta clonotypes were estimated from low-frequency clonotypes matched to each donor's FACS-determined naive share, without sorting.

The receptor was isolated from a boy aged 10-17 years in good health. The sequenced sample was blood. The V gene is TRBV9 and the J gene is TRBJ2-5, and 12 bases in between align with TRBD1. The J call is doubtful: the DNA matches TRBJ2-1 better. CDR3 sequence: CASSVGQGQGASNEQFF. The bases read TGTGCCAGCAGCGTAGGCCAGGGACAGGGGGCAAGTAATGAGCAGTTCTTC.